The 29 T cell receptor beta chains below were found in one sample sequenced in a study of CDR3 diversity in severe acne (dated by TCRdb to the late 2010s). The library was prepared using PCR. Sequencing instrument: Illumina HiSeq 2000. Through fastp at Q25 and MiXCR, TCRdb rebuilt clones from the public reads, retaining in-frame beta chains. Each CDR3 protein appears once, grouped with its most common genes and DNA. In all, the sample holds about 85,000 distinct CDR3 sequences, and roughly half of those were seen once. About 9.4% of the sample rests with the top ten. The sequenced sample consisted of blood. Receptors originate from a male donor in good health, serving as a control.

This rearrangement joins TRBV28 to TRBJ1-1; D ambiguous. Trimming took 5 bases from V and 7 from J, leaving 17 bases between them. Germline V gene data show CDR1 as MDHEN and CDR2 as SYDVKM. CDR3 length equals 14 residues. In nucleotides, the CDR3 is TGTGCCAGCAGTCCTCCGCCCTTTCCGAATGAAGCTTTCTTT. Protein: CASSPPPFPNEAFF.

This clonotype was counted ten times or more. J is TRBJ2-7 and V is TRBV24-1; D not certain. The CDR3 totals 15 residues. Germline assignment: CDR1 KGHDR and CDR2 SFDVKD. The V end lost 4 bases, the J end lost 3 bases, and 15 bases lay between the germline ends. CDR3 protein: CATSDSTELGYEQYF. The CDR3 DNA sequence: TGTGCCACCAGTGACTCTACAGAGCTGGGCTACGAGCAGTACTTC.

The V and J genes are TRBV9 and TRBJ1-4; a weak D match, TRBD1 (5 bases). The CDR3 spans 16 residues. Germline CDR1 and CDR2: SGDLS and YYNGEE. Deletions cut 2 bases from V and 2 bases from J, with 13 bases between. The CDR3 nucleotides are TGTGCCAGCAGCGTTGGGACGGTCTCGACTAATGAAAAACTGTTTTTT. Amino acid sequence: CASSVGTVSTNEKLFF.

The chain recombines TRBV6-4 with TRBJ2-7; TRBD2 matches 8 bases. V dropped 0 bases and J dropped 2; count of bases not matched to a gene: 0. The germline V gene has CDR1 MRHNA and CDR2 SNTAGT. The CDR3 has 14 residues. CDR3 loop: CASSDSGLAYEQYF. Here the CDR3 DNA reads TGTGCCAGCAGTGACTCGGGACTAGCCTACGAGCAGTACTTC.

This clonotype has just a few counts. The V gene is TRBV7-8, the J gene TRBJ2-2, with TRBD1 as a possible D gene (6 bases). The CDR3 is 16 amino acids. Trimming pared 5 bases from V and 5 bases from J, leaving 18 bases between. Germline lookup yields CDR1 SGHVS and CDR2 FQNEAQ. The CDR3 DNA sequence: TGTGCCAGCAGCCTCAAGACAGGCGCGGTTACCGGGGAGCTGTTTTTT. It encodes CASSLKTGAVTGELFF.

The chain couples TRBV2 to TRBJ1-1, with D perhaps TRBD1 (5 bases). The CDR3 contains 14 residues. CDR1 and CDR2 from the germline V gene are SNHLY and FYNNEI. V was pared by 7 bases and J by 5 bases, with 17 bases between. Here the CDR3 DNA reads TGTGCCAGCACTGGGCGGATGGGGGAAACTGAAGCTTTCTTT. This gives the protein CASTGRMGETEAFF.

As regards this clonotype: A much larger clone differs by one base, so this may be a read error. The chain links TRBV12-5 to TRBJ1-1; no clear D gene. The CDR3 has 14 residues. Germline V gene sequence: CDR1 LGHNT, CDR2 FRNRAP. In DNA, the CDR3 is TGTGCTAGTGGTTTGGGTACAGCGAACACTGAAGCTCTCTTT. The encoded protein is CASGLGTANTEALF.

The genes are TRBV7-9 and TRBJ1-1, with TRBD1 as a possible D gene (6 bases). Trimming removed 5 bases at V and 0 bases at J, with 13 bases between. The CDR3 runs 15 residues. Germline V gene data show CDR1 as SEHNR and CDR2 as FQNEAQ (reference sequence). The CDR3 DNA reads TGTGCCAGCAGCATTGGGGGCCCTATGAACACTGAAGCTTTCTTT. Its protein is CASSIGGPMNTEAFF.

This chain connects TRBV4-1 to TRBJ2-1; 9 nucleotides agree with TRBD2. The J segment lost 7 bases and the V segment lost 4 bases, leaving 11 bases of the junction unmatched. The CDR3 contains 16 residues. CDR1 is MGHRA and CDR2 is YSYEKL in the germline V gene. The CDR3 here is CASSRLPGLAMNEQFF. CDR3 coding DNA: TGCGCCAGCAGCCGACTCCCGGGACTAGCTATGAATGAGCAGTTCTTC.

The chain joins TRBV5-1 to TRBJ1-5, with D uncertain. The CDR3 extends over 14 amino acids. Germline values: CDR1 SGHRS, CDR2 YFSETQ. Deletions cut 4 bases from V and 9 bases from J, with 17 bases between. The DNA of the CDR3 is TGCGCCAGCAGCCCTCGGACGGATGGCTGGCCCCAGCATTTT. Translating gives CASSPRTDGWPQHF.

V is TRBV20-1 and J is TRBJ2-7; D may be TRBD2 (5 bases). TRBJ2-1 explains the end of the DNA better; the J call may be wrong. The CDR3 is 12 residues long. Looked up from germline, CDR1 is DFQATT and CDR2 is SNEGSKA (reference sequence). This CDR3 reads CSAGDEVDEQFF. As DNA, the CDR3 is TGCAGTGCCGGGGATGAGGTGGATGAGCAGTTCTTC.

The chain is built from TRBV20-1 and TRBJ1-1; possibly TRBD1 for D (6 bases). This CDR3 has 13 residues. With 2 bases removed from V and 5 bases from J, the gap between germline ends came to 12 bases. CDR1 is DFQATT, CDR2 SNEGSKA, per germline (reference sequence). CDR3 DNA sequence: TGCAGTGCTAGAAGGCAAGGGGGGACTGAAGCTTTCTTT. Its translation is CSARRQGGTEAFF.

This chain connects TRBV7-9 to TRBJ1-2; TRBD1 matches at 11 bases. Germline trimming cut 4 bases from V and 5 bases from J; bases unmatched to any gene: 3. From germline, CDR1 is SEHNR and CDR2 FQNEAQ (reference sequence). The CDR3 length is 14 residues. For the CDR3, the DNA is TGTGCCAGCAGCTCGGGACAGGGGGTGTATGGCTACACCTTC. This translates into CASSSGQGVYGYTF.

A note on this clonotype: At one end the junction does not follow the germline gene, possibly because of a read error. The genes are TRBV24-1 and TRBJ1-2, with D unclear. Germline V CDR1 and CDR2: KGHDR, SFDVKD. CDR3 length: 16 residues. CDR3 amino acids: CASSELSEFRGYGYTF. The CDR3 region has the DNA TGTGCCAGCAGTGAACTATCGGAGTTCAGAGGCTATGGCTACACCTTC.

This chain connects TRBV2 to TRBJ1-2, with TRBD1 matching 9 bases. This CDR3 comprises 14 residues. J was trimmed by 4 bases and V by 5 bases; bases with no gene match: 5. The germline gives CDR1 SNHLY, CDR2 FYNNEI. CDR3 in amino acids: CASSSDRGGYGYTF. CDR3 DNA sequence: TGTGCCAGCAGTTCGGACAGGGGAGGCTATGGCTACACCTTC.

About this clonotype: This clone may be a read error of a much larger clone one base away. The chain uses TRBV12-3 or TRBV12-4 and TRBJ1-5, with D uncertain. This CDR3 is built from 13 residues. Trimming stripped 3 bases from V and 4 bases from J, with 7 bases between. DNA for the CDR3: TGTGCCAGCAGTTTCGCCGAGAATCAGCCCCAGCATTTT. This sequence encodes CASSFAENQPQHF.

This clonotype came up many times. The V call is TRBV24-1, the J call TRBJ1-5, with 7 bases that match TRBD1. CDR1 and CDR2 (germline): KGHDR, SFDVKD. This CDR3 contains 14 residues. Losses at the gene ends were 1 base for V and 7 bases for J; bases not matched to a gene: 3. The DNA of the CDR3 is TGTGCCACCAGTGATTTTGGGACAGCCCAGCCCCAGCATTTT. This encodes CATSDFGTAQPQHF.

The chain has TRBV25-1 and TRBJ1-1; no reliable D call. The ends were cut back, 5 bases at V and 4 bases at J, with 32 bases in the middle. The CDR3 length is 20 residues. Germline CDR1 reads MGHDK; CDR2 reads SYGVNS. The CDR3 here is CASSYYTEREHPFDFTEAFF. CDR3 DNA sequence: TGTGCCAGCAGTTACTACACGGAGAGAGAGCACCCCTTTGATTTCACTGAAGCTTTCTTT.

The DNA of the CDR3 is TGTGCCAGCAGGACCGGGGGGGCGGATACGCAGTATTTT. The encoded protein is CASRTGGADTQYF. The chain joins TRBV2 to TRBJ2-3; TRBD2 matches at 8 bases. The CDR3 runs 13 residues. CDR1 and CDR2 from the germline V gene are SNHLY and FYNNEI. V gave up 6 bases and J gave up 6 bases; unmatched junction bases: 5. Using reference TRBV2 and TRBJ2-3 for the parts outside the CDR3, the full variable domain is EPEVTQTPSHQVTQMGQEVILRCVPISNHLYFYWYRQILGQKVEFLVSFYNNEISEKSEIFDDQFSVERPDGSNFTLKIRSTKLEDSAMYFCASRTGGADTQYFGPGTRLTVL.

There are many counts of this clonotype. The rearrangement uses TRBV3-1 and TRBJ1-2, with 9 bases that match TRBD1. The CDR3 has 13 residues. The trim removed 4 bases at V and 8 bases at J, leaving 5 bases unmatched. The germline CDR1 and CDR2 sequences are LGHDT and YNNKEL (reference sequence). The CDR3 DNA sequence: TGTGCCAGCAGCCCGGGACAGGGCGGGGGCTACACCTTC. It translates to CASSPGQGGGYTF.

This clonotype was seen a handful of times. The chain uses TRBV29-1 and TRBJ2-7; 9 nucleotides align to TRBD1. V was clipped by 5 bases and J by 3 bases; unmatched bases: 2. Germline loops: CDR1 SQVTM, CDR2 ANQGSEA. The CDR3 contains 12 residues. This CDR3 reads CSVLGQGYEQYF. For the CDR3, the DNA is TGCAGCGTTCTGGGACAGGGCTACGAGCAGTACTTC.

The table lists this clonotype with a few counts. The J gene is TRBJ2-5, the V gene TRBV9; a weak D match, TRBD2 (6 bases). CDR1 is SGDLS and CDR2 is YYNGEE in the germline V gene. The CDR3 runs 17 residues. V shed 0 bases and J shed 0 bases, with 15 bases lying between them. For the CDR3, the DNA is TGTGCCAGCAGCGTAGCCCCGATAGCGGTGTACCAAGAGACCCAGTACTTC. It encodes CASSVAPIAVYQETQYF.

This clonotype was counted only a few times. This chain uses TRBV29-1 with TRBJ1-5, with D tentatively TRBD1 (5 bases). The CDR3 extends over 15 amino acids. Trimming removed 6 bases from V and 5 bases from J, with 20 bases in between. Germline CDR1 reads SQVTM; CDR2 reads ANQGSEA. CDR3 amino acids: CSVGTGGNGDQPQHF. In nucleotides, the CDR3 is TGCAGCGTCGGGACGGGTGGTAATGGAGATCAGCCCCAGCATTTT.

This clonotype has just a few counts. The V call is TRBV9, the J call TRBJ2-6, with TRBD1 identical over 7 bases. CDR1 and CDR2 from the germline V gene are SGDLS and YYNGEE. V shed 0 bases and J 3 bases; nucleotides not matched to a gene: 9. This CDR3 has 18 amino acids. The CDR3 DNA reads as TGTGCCAGCAGCGTAGCTCGAGGGGGCAGGGATGGGGCCAACGTCCTGACTTTC. Protein: CASSVARGGRDGANVLTF.

At least ten counts were recorded for this clonotype. The chain joins TRBV20-1 to TRBJ2-3, with TRBD2 matching over 8 bases. With V trimmed by 5 bases and J by 4 bases, 5 bases remained unmatched. The CDR3 length is 13 residues. Germline V gene sequence: CDR1 DFQATT, CDR2 SNEGSKA (reference sequence). CDR3 DNA: TGCAGTGCTCGGGGACTAGTTCCAGATACGCAGTATTTT. Its protein product is CSARGLVPDTQYF.

With regard to this clonotype: A read error may explain this, as a much larger clone is one base away. This rearrangement joins TRBV10-3 to TRBJ1-5; D not certain. The CDR3 covers 15 residues. Germline V gene data show CDR1 as ENHRY and CDR2 as SYGVKD. V gave up 0 bases and J gave up 1 base, with 7 bases separating them. The CDR3 sequence is CAISESVRSNQPQHF. Written as DNA, the CDR3 is TGTGCCATCAGTGAGTCGGTCAGGAGCAATCAGCCCCAGCATTTT.

This clonotype was counted at least ten times. The V call is TRBV9, the J call TRBJ1-4; 7 bases align to TRBD1. The length of the CDR3 is 16 residues. CDR1 and CDR2 (germline): SGDLS, YYNGEE. V was pared by 1 base and J by 0 bases, with 3 bases of the junction left unmatched. CDR3 in DNA: TGTGCCAGCAGCGTAAGGGGGCTGTCAACTAATGAAAAACTGTTTTTT. It yields the protein CASSVRGLSTNEKLFF.

This clonotype has just one count. The rearrangement joins TRBV7-2 to TRBJ2-7; TRBD1 aligns across 9 bases. This CDR3 has 16 amino acids. Unmatched junction bases numbered 8, after V lost 5 bases and J lost 0 bases. The germline V gene encodes CDR1 SGHTA and CDR2 FQGNSA. CDR3 DNA sequence: TGTGCCAGCAGCGAGGGGGGGGGACAGGGCTCCTACGAGCAGTACTTC. Protein product: CASSEGGGQGSYEQYF.

In its sample, this clonotype was seen many times. At one end the junction does not follow the germline gene, possibly because of a read error. The chain employs TRBV7-9 and TRBJ1-1, with D tentatively TRBD1 (6 bases). This CDR3 comprises 12 residues. Germline V CDR1 and CDR2: SEHNR, FQNEAQ (reference sequence). The chain's CDR3 is CASRLGGADAFF. The DNA of the CDR3 is TGTGCCAGCAGGTTAGGGGGAGCCGATGCTTTCTTT.